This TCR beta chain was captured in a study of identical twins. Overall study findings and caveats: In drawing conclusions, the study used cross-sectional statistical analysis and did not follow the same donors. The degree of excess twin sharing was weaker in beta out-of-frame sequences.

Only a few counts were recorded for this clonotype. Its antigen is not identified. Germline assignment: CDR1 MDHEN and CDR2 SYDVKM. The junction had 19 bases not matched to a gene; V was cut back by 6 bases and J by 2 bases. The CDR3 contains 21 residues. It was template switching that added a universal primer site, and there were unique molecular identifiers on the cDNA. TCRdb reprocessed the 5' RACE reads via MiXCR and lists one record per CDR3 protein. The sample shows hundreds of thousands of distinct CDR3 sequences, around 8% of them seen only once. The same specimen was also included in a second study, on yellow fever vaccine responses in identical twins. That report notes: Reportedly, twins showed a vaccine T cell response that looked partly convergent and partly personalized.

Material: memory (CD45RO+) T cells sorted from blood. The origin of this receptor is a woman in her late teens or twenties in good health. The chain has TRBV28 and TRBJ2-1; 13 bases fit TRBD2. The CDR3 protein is CASRGASLTSGRFPAYNEQFF. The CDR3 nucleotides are TGTGCCAGCAGGGGGGCGTCTCTGACTAGCGGGAGGTTTCCGGCCTACAATGAGCAGTTCTTC.